These T cell receptor beta chains were read from a single sample in a study of blood T cell repertoires in COVID-19. Libraries were prepared by immunoSEQ multiplex PCR; TCRdb keeps only in-frame clonotypes and omits some of them. Here the sample spans 200,000 or so clones, around 80% being singletons. The specimen sequenced was peripheral blood. The receptors here all came from a woman aged 60-75 years who had recovered from COVID-19. Each CDR3 is given with its conserved first and last residue. The order of the fields is clone size, J gene, D gene, V gene, CDR3 DNA, CDR3 protein. The D gene is left open where the match is weak. Clone size is not always given. Where it is, it says once, few, many or a class for expanded clones.

.,TRBJ2-3,TRBD2,TRBV7-6,TGTGCCAGCAGCGAAATGGTAGCGGGGGAAGATACGCAGTATTTT,CASSEMVAGEDTQYF
.,TRBJ1-6,TRBD1,TRBV19,TGTGCCAGTAGTACGCCCCGACAGGGGTATAATTCACCCCTCCACTTT,CASSTPRQGYNSPLHF
.,TRBJ2-3,.,TRBV9,TGTGCCAGCAGCGTAGGGACATTTGATACGCAGTATTTT,CASSVGTFDTQYF
.,TRBJ2-2,.,TRBV30,TGTGCCTGGGCGGGGATGAACACCGGGGAGCTGTTTTTT,CAWAGMNTGELFF
.,TRBJ1-3,.,TRBV7-9,TGTGCCAGCAGCCGCTCGGTCTCGGTGGAGGGAAACACCATATATTTT,CASSRSVSVEGNTIYF
.,TRBJ2-3,TRBD2,TRBV7-2,TGTGCCAGCAACGGGGGGGGGTTGGGCACAGATACGCAGTATTTT,CASNGGGLGTDTQYF
.,TRBJ1-6,TRBD1,TRBV7-3,TGTGCCAGCAGCTCCCGTGTAGGGGGCAGTTCACCCCTCCACTTT,CASSSRVGGSSPLHF
.,TRBJ1-5,TRBD1,TRBV10-3,TGTGCCATCAAGGACAGGGGCAATCAGCCCCAGCATTTT,CAIKDRGNQPQHF
few,TRBJ1-1,.,TRBV27,TGTGCCAGCAGTTTATCATACAGCACGAACACTGAAGCTTTCTTT,CASSLSYSTNTEAFF
.,TRBJ1-4,.,TRBV30,TGTGCCTGGAGTAAAGGGGCGAGTGGTGAAAAACTGTTTTTT,CAWSKGASGEKLFF
once,TRBJ1-3,.,TRBV30,TGTGCCTGGAAACAGGCTGGAAACACCATATATTTT,CAWKQAGNTIYF
.,TRBJ2-7,.,TRBV5-5,TGTGCCAGCCATAGGGAGTACGAGCAGTACTTC,CASHREYEQYF
.,TRBJ2-7,TRBD1,TRBV5-1,TGCGCCAGCATCAACACCGGGACAGGGGGCTCCGGTGAGCAGTACTTC,CASINTGTGGSGEQYF
.,TRBJ2-7,.,TRBV5-6,TGTGCCAGCAGCTTGGGCGGGAAGCAGTACTTC,CASSLGGKQYF
once,TRBJ1-6,TRBD1,TRBV5-4,TGTGCCAGCAGCCCCGGACAGGGCCATAATTCACCCCTCCACTTT,CASSPGQGHNSPLHF
few,TRBJ2-3,.,TRBV7-8,TGTGCCAGCAGCTTAGCGACTCGACTAGCAGATACGCAGTATTTT,CASSLATRLADTQYF
.,TRBJ1-2,TRBD1,TRBV18,TGTGCCAGCTCACCATTGAGTAGTGGACAGGGGCAGTTTGGCTACACCTTC,CASSPLSSGQGQFGYTF
.,TRBJ2-5,.,TRBV10-3,TGTGCCATCAGTCTAGGACAGCAAGAGACCCAGTACTTC,CAISLGQQETQYF
.,TRBJ2-7,TRBD2,TRBV7-3,TGTGCCAGCAGCTCTTATGGCGGGGGCGAGCAGTACTTC,CASSSYGGGEQYF